The T cell receptor beta chain under discussion was sequenced for a study of vaccination effects on CD4 cells after COVID-19. Notes on the study in general: No early post-infection timepoints were available in the study, which also included few convalescent patients. Spike-reactive clones detected post-vaccine in convalescents consisted mainly of new vaccine-induced clones. At late timepoints after vaccination, vaccine- and infection-induced clones shrank markedly.

As concerns this clone: The antigen is not known.

Assay used: immunoSEQ multiplex PCR; TCRdb lists only in-frame clones, some missing. The data hold about 44,000 clones, with about 80% observed a single time. After roughly eleven days in culture, the CD4+ T cells were isolated. Infection with SARS-CoV-2 occurred in the person between March and December 2020, and PCR confirmed it. BNT162b2 vaccine or mRNA-1273 vaccine was given to participants in two doses. This clonotype was sampled from a human donor who had a prior SARS-CoV-2 infection. The material was CD4+ T cells from PBMCs cultured without peptide, obtained after COVID-19 vaccination.

This CDR3 reads CASSAVPGLAYEQYF. The CDR3, as DNA: TGCGCCAGCAGCGCGGTCCCGGGACTAGCTTACGAGCAGTACTTC. The chain is built from TRBV5-1 and TRBJ2-7; 9 bases line up with TRBD2. The V gene end was trimmed by 4 bases and the J gene end by 4 bases; junction bases not matched to a gene: 9. In germline, CDR1 is SGHRS, CDR2 YFSETQ. The CDR3 totals 15 residues.